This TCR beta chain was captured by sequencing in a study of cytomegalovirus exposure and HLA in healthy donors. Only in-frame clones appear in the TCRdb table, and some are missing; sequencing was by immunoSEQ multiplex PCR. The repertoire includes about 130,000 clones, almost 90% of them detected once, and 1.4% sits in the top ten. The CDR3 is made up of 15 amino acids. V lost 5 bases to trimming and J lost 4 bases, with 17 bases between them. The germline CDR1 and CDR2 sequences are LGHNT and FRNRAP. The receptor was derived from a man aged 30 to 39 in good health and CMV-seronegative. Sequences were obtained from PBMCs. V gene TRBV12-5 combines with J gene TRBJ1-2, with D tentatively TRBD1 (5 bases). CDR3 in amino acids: CASGGRGRDGYGYTF. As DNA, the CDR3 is TGTGCTAGTGGTGGGCGGGGCAGGGACGGCTATGGCTACACCTTC.